These 9 T cell receptor beta chains were sequenced from one sample in a study of T cells after yellow fever vaccination. TCRdb called the 5' RACE reads again in MiXCR, with one record for every CDR3 protein. This repertoire shows some 320,000 distinct CDR3 sequences, about 4% found once; its top ten account for roughly 24%. The source material was PBMCs, sampled 5 days after the yellow fever booster vaccination. The receptor source for this set is a man aged 18 to 29 who received the YFV17D yellow fever vaccine.

This clonotype has just a few counts. V gene TRBV6-2 or TRBV6-3 combines with J gene TRBJ1-5; unclear D gene. V lost 6 bases, J lost 0 bases, and 6 bases lay in between. Germline CDR1 reads MNHEY; CDR2 reads SVGEGT. The CDR3 extends over 13 amino acids. The CDR3 protein is CASRSDSNQPQHF. The CDR3 bases are TGTGCCAGCAGGTCCGATAGCAATCAGCCCCAGCATTTT.

Concerning this clonotype: One end of the junction fails to match germline, which may point to a read error. The V and J genes are TRBV25-1 and TRBJ1-1; D perhaps matches TRBD1 (5 bases). CDR1 and CDR2 (germline): MGHDK, SYGVNS. The CDR3 totals 13 residues. The CDR3 is CARSEFQRDEAFF. As DNA, the CDR3 is TGTGCCAGAAGTGAATTCCAGCGGGACGAAGCTTTCTTT. Full variable domain (rest looked up from reference TRBV25-1 and TRBJ1-1): EADIYQTPRYLVIGTGKKITLECSQTMGHDKMYWYQQDPGMELHLIHYSYGVNSTEKGDLSSESTVSRIRTEHFPLTLESARPSHTSQYLCARSEFQRDEAFFGQGTRLTVV.

This clonotype was seen many times. The chain links TRBV29-1 to TRBJ2-2; maybe TRBD2 (6 bases). Trimming took off 7 bases at V and 3 bases at J, with 6 bases between the two ends. CDR1 is SQVTM, CDR2 ANQGSEA, per germline. The CDR3 sequence is 11 residues long. The CDR3 sequence: CSGGDTGELFF. CDR3 coding DNA: TGCAGCGGGGGGGACACCGGGGAGCTGTTTTTT.

This clonotype came up many times. The chain uses TRBV19 and TRBJ1-2; D gene unclear. The ends were cut back, 5 bases at V and 4 bases at J, with 8 bases in the middle. From germline, CDR1 is LNHDA and CDR2 SQIVND (reference sequence). The CDR3 runs 12 residues. Here the CDR3 DNA reads TGTGCCAGTAGTGTCGACTCCTATGGCTACACCTTC. Its protein product is CASSVDSYGYTF.

This clonotype was observed a few times. This chain joins TRBV30 and TRBJ2-7, with D tentatively TRBD1 or TRBD2 (5 bases each). The ends were cut back, 5 bases at V and 5 bases at J, with 13 bases in the middle. The CDR3 totals 12 residues. CDR1 GTSNPN and CDR2 SVGIG come from the germline V gene (reference sequence). CDR3 protein: CAWRGPPHEQYF. Here the CDR3 DNA reads TGTGCCTGGCGGGGACCTCCGCACGAGCAGTACTTC. The full variable domain, its missing parts supplied by reference TRBV30 and TRBJ2-7, is SQTIHQWPATLVQPVGSPLSLECTVEGTSNPNLYWYRQAAGRGLQLLFYSVGIGQISSEVPQNLSASRPQDRQFILSSKKLLLSDSGFYLCAWRGPPHEQYFGPGTRLTVT.

This clonotype was counted ten times or more. The gene calls are TRBV20-1 and TRBJ1-2, with D hard to call. The V end lost 3 bases, the J end lost 4 bases, and 9 bases lay between the germline ends. This CDR3 contains 12 residues. Germline values: CDR1 DFQATT, CDR2 SNEGSKA (reference sequence). The DNA of the CDR3 is TGCAGTGCTAGTTTGGCAGGCTATGGCTACACCTTC. This encodes CSASLAGYGYTF.

This clonotype was detected many times. The rearrangement uses TRBV6-2 or TRBV6-3 and TRBJ2-4; D ambiguous. This CDR3 has 15 amino acids. V lost 0 bases to trimming and J lost 7 bases, with 13 bases between them. Germline CDR1 is MNHEY and CDR2 is SVGEGT. CDR3 nucleotide sequence: TGTGCCAGCAGTTACTCGAGTGGGCCCCGGAACATTCAGTACTTC. Translation: CASSYSSGPRNIQYF.

The rearrangement links TRBV20-1 to TRBJ1-2; 10 positions agree with TRBD1. Germline CDR1 and CDR2: DFQATT and SNEGSKA (reference sequence). J was trimmed by 4 bases and V by 4 bases; bases with no gene match: 9. CDR3 length equals 15 residues. The CDR3 is CSATNRDRGLYGYTF. As DNA, the CDR3 is TGCAGTGCTACCAACCGGGACAGGGGCCTCTATGGCTACACCTTC.

This clonotype was observed a handful of times. The chain is built from TRBV18 and TRBJ2-3, with D possibly called TRBD1 or TRBD2 (5 bases each). This CDR3 region has 14 residues. Trimming removed 2 bases from V and 5 bases from J, with 11 bases in between. The V gene's germline CDR1 is KGHSH and CDR2 LQKENI. In DNA, the CDR3 is TGTGCCAGCTCACCAGGGACGGGGAGAGATACGCAGTATTTT. The encoded protein is CASSPGTGRDTQYF. Using reference TRBV18 and TRBJ2-3 for the parts outside the CDR3, the full variable domain is NAGVMQNPRHLVRRRGQEARLRCSPMKGHSHVYWYRQLPEEGLKFMVYLQKENIIDESGMPKERFSAEFPKEGPSILRIQQVVRGDSAAYFCASSPGTGRDTQYFGPGTRLTVL.